Each of the 2 T cell receptor beta chains below was sequenced from the same sample in a study of T-cell memory formation after mild COVID-19. TCRdb independently ran MiXCR on the 5' RACE reads; one entry per CDR3 protein. The data contain about 320,000 distinct CDR3 sequences, around an eighth of them singletons. The sample consisted of PBMCs or a T cell subset sorted from them (not recorded which). Receptors originate from a man aged 18 to 35 who had mild COVID-19 (a few samples of this study predate the infection). Cell type and time point are not known.

The chain recombines TRBV7-2 with TRBJ2-1; 7 bases agree with TRBD1. The trim removed 6 bases at V and 8 bases at J, leaving 7 bases unmatched. CDR3 size: 13 residues. Germline CDR1 is SGHTA and CDR2 is FQGNSA. CDR3 loop: CASRPNRGHEQFF. For the CDR3, the DNA is TGTGCCAGCAGGCCGAACAGGGGCCATGAGCAGTTCTTC.

This clonotype was observed a handful of times. The J gene is TRBJ2-1, the V gene TRBV12-3 or TRBV12-4; 12 nucleotides line up with TRBD2. Trimming removed 6 bases from V and 6 bases from J; junction bases left unmatched: 6. The CDR3 contains 15 residues. CDR3 bases: TGTGCCAGCAGCCCGACTAGCGGGGGCCTCAATGAGCAGTTCTTC. Translating it yields CASSPTSGGLNEQFF.